Listed below are T cell receptor beta chains from one sample, sequenced in a study of T cell changes during pregnancy in multiple sclerosis. Libraries were prepared by immunoSEQ multiplex PCR; TCRdb keeps only in-frame clonotypes and omits some of them. The repertoire holds tens of thousands of clones, with around 93% as singletons. The sample consisted of CD4+ T cells from peripheral blood mononuclear cells, taken in the second trimester of pregnancy. These receptor sequences come from a female donor with multiple sclerosis, enrolled in a pregnancy study. Each CDR3 is given with its conserved first and last residue. D genes are given only for firm matches. Size values are once, few and many counts, or a class for expanded clones, and some rows have none.

j_gene | v_gene | d_gene | abundance | CDR3nt | CDR3aa
TRBJ2-7 | TRBV28 | TRBD2 | few | TGTGCCAGCAGTGTAGCGGGAGGGTCCTACGAGCAGTACTTC | CASSVAGGSYEQYF
TRBJ2-3 | TRBV18 | TRBD1 | NA | TGTGCCAGCTCACTGAACAAGGGGGCGGATACGCAGTATTTT | CASSLNKGADTQYF
TRBJ1-2 | TRBV28 | NA | NA | TGTGCCAGCAATACAGGCCGCGGTGGCTACACCTTC | CASNTGRGGYTF
TRBJ1-5 | TRBV11-2 | NA | NA | TGTGCCAGCAGCTTAGTCTACAATCAGCCCCAGCATTTT | CASSLVYNQPQHF
TRBJ2-1 | TRBV28 | NA | NA | TGTGCCAGCAGCCGTAAGGCCGTGAAGAAGGGGGGGACCCCTTACAATGAGCAGTTCTTC | CASSRKAVKKGGTPYNEQFF
TRBJ1-2 | TRBV19 | TRBD1 | NA | TGTGCCAGTAGTACCTCCTTCGACAGGGGAGGCTATGGCTACACCTTC | CASSTSFDRGGYGYTF
TRBJ1-3 | TRBV6-6 | TRBD1 | NA | TGTGCCAGCAGTTACCCCCAGGGGGCAACGGGAAACACCATATATTTT | CASSYPQGATGNTIYF
TRBJ2-1 | TRBV5-5 | TRBD2 | NA | TGTGCCAGCAGCTCCCGATTAGCGGGAGGTTACAATGAGCAGTTCTTC | CASSSRLAGGYNEQFF
TRBJ1-2 | TRBV6-1 | TRBD1 | NA | TGTGCCAGCAGCGAAAGAGGGGGCGGCTACACCTTC | CASSERGGGYTF
TRBJ1-2 | TRBV6-6 | NA | NA | TGTGCCAGCAGTCCACTCGGCGGGCCTAACTATGGCTACACCTTC | CASSPLGGPNYGYTF
TRBJ1-4 | TRBV28 | NA | NA | TGTGCCAGCACCCAGGGGATCACTAATGAAAAACTGTTTTTT | CASTQGITNEKLFF
TRBJ1-1 | TRBV11-2 | TRBD1 | NA | TGTGCCAGCAGCGGCCGGGACAGGGCGGACACTGAAGCTTTCTTT | CASSGRDRADTEAFF
TRBJ2-4 | TRBV7-7 | NA | NA | TGTGCCAGCAGCTTAATCAAGCGACTAGCCAAAAACATTCAGTACTTC | CASSLIKRLAKNIQYF
TRBJ2-5 | TRBV9 | TRBD1 | NA | TGTGCCAGCAGCGTGGGGACAGGGGGGGTCCAAGAGACCCAGTACTTC | CASSVGTGGVQETQYF
TRBJ2-3 | TRBV14 | NA | NA | TGTGCCAGCAGCCAGAAAGGGGTAACCGAGGGGACTAGCACAGATACGCAGTATTTT | CASSQKGVTEGTSTDTQYF
TRBJ1-1 | TRBV18 | TRBD1 | once | TGTGCCAGCTCATCCCGGACAGGGGGCACTGAAGCTTTCTTT | CASSSRTGGTEAFF
TRBJ2-7 | TRBV18 | TRBD2 | once | TGTGCCAGCTCACGGACTAGCGGGGTGATCTCCTACGAGCAGTACTTC | CASSRTSGVISYEQYF
TRBJ1-1 | TRBV6-1 | NA | NA | TGTGCCAGCACCCTAAACCGGGACACTGAAGCTTTCTTT | CASTLNRDTEAFF
TRBJ1-2 | TRBV10-1 | NA | NA | TGCGCCAGCAGTGAGTACAGGGCTTACGGCTACACCTTC | CASSEYRAYGYTF
TRBJ2-1 | TRBV29-1 | TRBD2 | NA | TGCAGCGTTGAAGGAGCACTAGCGGGAGGCAATGAGCAGTTCTTC | CSVEGALAGGNEQFF
TRBJ1-5 | TRBV6-1 | TRBD1 | NA | TGTGCCAGCAGGCCCACAGGGACAGGGGAACAGCCCCAGCATTTT | CASRPTGTGEQPQHF
TRBJ2-5 | TRBV5-4 | TRBD2 | once | TGTGCCAGCAGCCAGACTAGCGGCTCCCAAGAGACCCAGTACTTC | CASSQTSGSQETQYF
TRBJ2-3 | TRBV6-4 | NA | NA | TGTGCCAGCAGTGTCTCCGGAGATACGCAGTATTTT | CASSVSGDTQYF
TRBJ1-5 | TRBV6-5 | TRBD1 | few | TGTGCCAGCAGCCGACAGGGGATGTTGCCCCAGCATTTT | CASSRQGMLPQHF
TRBJ2-2 | TRBV5-1 | TRBD2 | NA | TGCGCCAGCAGCTCAACTCGGACTAGCGGGAGTACCGGGGAGCTGTTTTTT | CASSSTRTSGSTGELFF
TRBJ2-7 | TRBV5-5 | TRBD1 | NA | TGTGCCAGCAGCTTGTATGACAGGGGCTACTACGAGCAGTACTTC | CASSLYDRGYYEQYF
TRBJ2-1 | TRBV2 | NA | NA | TGTGCCAGCAGTCCTTCACAGGGTCTGGGGAATGAGCAGTTCTTC | CASSPSQGLGNEQFF
TRBJ2-7 | TRBV7-8 | TRBD2 | NA | TGTGCCAGCAGTACCTCGTCAATAGCGGGGGCTTCCTACGAGCAGTACTTC | CASSTSSIAGASYEQYF
TRBJ2-1 | TRBV6-5 | TRBD1 | NA | TGTGCCAGCAGAGGTACAGGGGGCCCTTACAATGAGCAGTTCTTC | CASRGTGGPYNEQFF
TRBJ2-1 | TRBV2 | NA | NA | TGTGCCAGCCGGAGCTCCTCCTACAATGAGCAGTTCTTC | CASRSSSYNEQFF
TRBJ2-4 | TRBV5-1 | TRBD2 | NA | TGCGCCAGCAGGACTAGCCCCCTGGAGGACATTCAGTACTTC | CASRTSPLEDIQYF
TRBJ2-3 | TRBV6-1 | NA | few | TGTGCCAGCAGGTTCGACGGGAGCACAGATACGCAGTATTTT | CASRFDGSTDTQYF
TRBJ2-7 | TRBV10-3 | TRBD2 | NA | TGTGCCATCAGTGGGCCGACTAGCGGGAACTCCTACGAGCAGTACTTC | CAISGPTSGNSYEQYF
TRBJ2-3 | TRBV19 | NA | NA | TGTGCCAGTAGCCCGAGCGGCACAGATACGCAGTATTTT | CASSPSGTDTQYF
TRBJ1-5 | TRBV6-5 | NA | once | TGTGCCAGCAGTACTAGGCCGAATCAGCCCCAGCATTTT | CASSTRPNQPQHF
TRBJ2-3 | TRBV27 | TRBD1 | NA | TGTGCCAGCAGGGGGGACAGGGCCCGTGGAGATACGCAGTATTTT | CASRGDRARGDTQYF
TRBJ1-2 | TRBV5-1 | TRBD1 | NA | TGCGCCAGCAGCACGAATACAGGGGTGAGTGGCTACACCTTC | CASSTNTGVSGYTF
TRBJ2-5 | TRBV7-2 | NA | once | TGTGCCAGCAGCCGAGACAGGTACCAAGAGACCCAGTACTTC | CASSRDRYQETQYF
TRBJ2-7 | TRBV11-2 | NA | NA | TGTGCCAGCAGCCATTTCCGGGGGGCCCAATACGAGCAGTACTTC | CASSHFRGAQYEQYF
TRBJ1-4 | TRBV6-1 | NA | NA | TGTGCCAGCAGGCCCGGGGGGGCAACTAATGAAAAACTGTTTTTT | CASRPGGATNEKLFF
TRBJ2-7 | TRBV11-2 | TRBD1 | few | TGTGCCAGCAGCCGAATGGGACAGGTATTCTACGAGCAGTACTTC | CASSRMGQVFYEQYF
TRBJ1-4 | TRBV5-5 | TRBD1 | NA | TGTGCCAGCAGCCAACTCAGACAGGGCTTAAATGAAAAACTGTTTTTT | CASSQLRQGLNEKLFF
TRBJ1-5 | TRBV7-2 | TRBD1 | NA | TGTGCCAGCAGCCTCTCGACAGGGGGGTATAGCAATCAGCCCCAGCATTTT | CASSLSTGGYSNQPQHF
TRBJ2-2 | TRBV19 | NA | NA | TGTGCCAGTAGTATAGCGGGAGCGTGGAGGGAGGAGCTGTTTTTT | CASSIAGAWREELFF
TRBJ1-5 | TRBV5-1 | TRBD1 | once | TGCGCCAGCAGCTTGGTGGAGGTGACAGGGGAAAATCAGCCCCAGCATTTT | CASSLVEVTGENQPQHF
TRBJ1-1 | TRBV6-6 | NA | NA | TGTGCCAGCAGTCTGACAGGTTTCGAGGGTACTGAAGCTTTCTTT | CASSLTGFEGTEAFF